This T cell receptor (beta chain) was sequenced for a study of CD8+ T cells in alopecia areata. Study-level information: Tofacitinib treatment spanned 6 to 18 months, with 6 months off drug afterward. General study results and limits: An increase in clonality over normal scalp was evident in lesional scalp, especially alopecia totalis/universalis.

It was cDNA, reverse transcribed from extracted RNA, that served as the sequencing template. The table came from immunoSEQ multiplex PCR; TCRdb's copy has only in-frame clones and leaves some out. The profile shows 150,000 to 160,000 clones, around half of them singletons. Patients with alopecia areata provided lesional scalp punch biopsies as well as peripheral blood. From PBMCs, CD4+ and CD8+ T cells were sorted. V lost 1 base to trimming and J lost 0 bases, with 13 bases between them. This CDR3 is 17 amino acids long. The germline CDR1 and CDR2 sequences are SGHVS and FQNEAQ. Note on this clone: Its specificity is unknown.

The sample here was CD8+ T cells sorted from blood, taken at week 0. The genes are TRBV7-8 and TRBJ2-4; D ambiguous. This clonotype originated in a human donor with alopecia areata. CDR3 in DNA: TGTGCCAGCAGCTTAGTTTCGCCCCAAGAAGCCAAAAACATTCAGTACTTC. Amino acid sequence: CASSLVSPQEAKNIQYF.